What follows are 30 T cell receptor beta chains derived from one specimen sequenced in a study of cytomegalovirus exposure and HLA in healthy donors. The PCR ran on 60 Vbeta and 13 Jbeta primers. Only in-frame clones appear in the TCRdb table, and some are missing; sequencing was by immunoSEQ multiplex PCR. The sample carries some 130,000 clones, roughly 74% recorded once. The specimen was PBMCs. Receptor source: a male donor in good health and CMV-seronegative.

The chain links TRBV6-1 to TRBJ2-2; D might be TRBD2 (6 bases). The CDR3 has 15 amino acids. Germline assignment: CDR1 MNHNS and CDR2 SASEGT. Trimming took 8 bases from V and 1 from J, leaving 14 bases between them. Written as DNA, the CDR3 is TGTGCCAGCGCCGCGGGGCAGGTGAACACCGGGGAGCTGTTTTTT. It translates to CASAAGQVNTGELFF.

As concerns this clone: The same CDR3 is also encoded by other DNA sequences in this sample. The chain combines TRBV27 with TRBJ2-3; 9 bases map to TRBD1. CDR3 size: 14 residues. The germline V gene encodes CDR1 MNHEY and CDR2 SMNVEV (reference sequence). The trim removed 5 bases at V and 4 bases at J, leaving 4 bases unmatched. CDR3: CASSPGTGPDTQYF. CDR3 DNA sequence: TGTGCCAGCAGTCCCGGGACAGGGCCAGATACGCAGTATTTT.

The chain recombines TRBV18 with TRBJ1-1; 7 bases fit TRBD1. J lost 1 base, V lost 5 bases, and 7 bases had no gene match. Germline V gene sequence: CDR1 KGHSH, CDR2 LQKENI. There are 15 residues in the CDR3. The chain's CDR3 is CASSSQGGANTEAFF. For the CDR3, the DNA is TGTGCCAGCTCATCTCAGGGGGGTGCGAACACTGAAGCTTTCTTT. Together with reference TRBV18 and TRBJ1-1, the CDR3 gives the full variable domain: NAGVMQNPRHLVRRRGQEARLRCSPMKGHSHVYWYRQLPEEGLKFMVYLQKENIIDESGMPKERFSAEFPKEGPSILRIQQVVRGDSAAYFCASSSQGGANTEAFFGQGTRLTVV.

The genes are TRBV7-8 and TRBJ2-7, with 9 bases identical to TRBD1. After removal of 5 bases from V and 3 bases from J, the junction contained 8 bases not matched to a gene. Germline loops: CDR1 SGHVS, CDR2 FQNEAQ. The CDR3 is 15 amino acids. The CDR3 nucleotides are TGTGCCAGCAGCCCCCACCGGGACAGGGACTACGAGCAGTACTTC. This sequence encodes CASSPHRDRDYEQYF.

The gene calls are TRBV6-5 and TRBJ1-6, with 9 bases fitting TRBD1. CDR1 is MNHEY and CDR2 is SVGAGI in the germline V gene. Trimming cost V 5 bases and J 5 bases; bases outside gene matches: 4. This CDR3 has 15 amino acids. The CDR3 nucleotides are TGTGCCAGCAGTACCGGGACAGGGAATAATTCACCCCTCCACTTT. Translating it yields CASSTGTGNNSPLHF.

The rearrangement joins TRBV25-1 to TRBJ2-7; 8 bases line up with TRBD2. The CDR3 is 13 amino acids. J lost 3 bases, V lost 3 bases, and 1 base had no gene match. Germline V lookup: CDR1 MGHDK, CDR2 SYGVNS. The CDR3 DNA reads TGTGCCAGCAGTGACAGCGGGAGCTACGAGCAGTACTTC. It encodes CASSDSGSYEQYF.

The chain uses TRBV7-8 and TRBJ1-2; 9 nucleotides agree with TRBD1. J gave up 4 bases and V 5 bases, and 14 bases lay outside the gene matches. From germline, CDR1 is SGHVS and CDR2 FQNEAQ. The length of the CDR3 is 17 residues. The CDR3 loop is CASSPRIRDRVFYGYTF. The CDR3 region has the DNA TGTGCCAGCAGCCCCCGAATCCGGGACAGGGTTTTCTATGGCTACACCTTC.

V usage is TRBV4-2 and J usage is TRBJ2-7; 13 nucleotides line up with TRBD2. V lost 0 bases and J lost 0; bases outside the gene matches: 5. Germline-derived CDR1 and CDR2 are LGHNA and YNFKEQ. The CDR3 totals 18 residues. The CDR3 region has the DNA TGTGCCAGCAGCCAAGAACTAGCGGGAGGGTCTAGCTCCTACGAGCAGTACTTC. This codes for CASSQELAGGSSSYEQYF.

The chain uses TRBV5-1 and TRBJ2-3; 10 bases align to TRBD2. V trimming: 0 bases; J trimming: 0 bases; junction bases outside the gene matches: 1. The CDR3 runs to 16 residues. Per the germline V gene, CDR1 is SGHRS and CDR2 is YFSETQ. This chain's CDR3 is CASSLELAGSTDTQYF. The CDR3 DNA reads TGCGCCAGCAGCTTGGAACTAGCGGGGAGCACAGATACGCAGTATTTT.

The chain employs TRBV15 and TRBJ2-3; 10 nucleotides align to TRBD2. With V trimmed by 0 bases and J by 3 bases, 9 bases remained unmatched. Looked up from germline, CDR1 is LNHNV and CDR2 is YYDKDF (reference sequence). This CDR3 comprises 18 residues. The CDR3 is CATSRDLETSGPTDTQYF. CDR3 DNA sequence: TGTGCCACCAGCAGAGATCTTGAGACTAGCGGGCCAACAGATACGCAGTATTTT.

V usage is TRBV15 and J usage is TRBJ2-3, with 9 bases matching TRBD1. The CDR3 covers 15 residues. The V gene's germline CDR1 is LNHNV and CDR2 YYDKDF (reference sequence). Germline trimming cut 3 bases from V and 4 bases from J; bases unmatched to any gene: 5. The CDR3 DNA is TGTGCCACCAGCAGTGTCAGGACAGGGGCAGATACGCAGTATTTT. Translating it yields CATSSVRTGADTQYF. Complete variable domain (other parts from reference TRBV15 and TRBJ2-3): DAMVIQNPRYQVTQFGKPVTLSCSQTLNHNVMYWYQQKSSQAPKLLFHYYDKDFNNEADTPDNFQSRRPNTSFCFLDIRSPGLGDTAMYLCATSSVRTGADTQYFGPGTRLTVL.

The gene calls are TRBV4-1 and TRBJ1-5; D unclear. The CDR3 runs 15 residues. The germline gives CDR1 MGHRA, CDR2 YSYEKL. V was pared by 0 bases and J by 1 base, with 7 bases between. CDR3 protein: CASSQEPGSNQPQHF. The CDR3 DNA sequence: TGCGCCAGCAGCCAAGAACCAGGCAGCAATCAGCCCCAGCATTTT.

The sample holds many counts of this clone. The gene calls are TRBV15 and TRBJ1-2; D possibly corresponds to TRBD1 (5 bases). The germline V and J ends were trimmed by 5 bases and 7 bases, with 14 bases remaining between them. The CDR3 runs 13 residues. Germline V gene sequence: CDR1 LNHNV, CDR2 YYDKDF (reference sequence). The CDR3 sequence is CATSRGGSGGYTF. CDR3 bases: TGTGCCACCAGCCGCGGGGGGTCGGGTGGCTACACCTTC.

This clone appeared a few times. V and J are TRBV18 and TRBJ2-5; D is perhaps TRBD1 (6 bases). The V gene lost 2 bases and the J gene lost 5 bases, with 9 bases spanning the gap. This CDR3 has 13 amino acids. Germline CDR1 is KGHSH and CDR2 is LQKENI. CDR3 in amino acids: CASSPGGQETQYF. The CDR3 DNA reads TGTGCCAGCTCACCAGGGGGCCAGGAGACCCAGTACTTC.

This CDR3 reads CASSPTLGNYGYTF. CDR3 bases: TGTGCCAGCAGTCCGACACTAGGCAACTATGGCTACACCTTC. The V call is TRBV28, the J call TRBJ1-2, with D unclear. Trimming removed 5 bases at V and 2 bases at J, with 12 bases between. From germline, CDR1 is MDHEN and CDR2 SYDVKM. The CDR3 totals 14 residues.

CDR3 sequence (DNA): TGCGCCAGCAGCTTGGCCCCGCACACACAGGGAAGCTCCTATAATTCACCCCTCCACTTT. It is translated as CASSLAPHTQGSSYNSPLHF. This chain joins TRBV5-1 and TRBJ1-6, with D possibly matching TRBD1 (6 bases). The CDR3 length is 20 residues. The germline V gene has CDR1 SGHRS and CDR2 YFSETQ. V lost 0 bases and J 0 bases, leaving 19 bases between the germline ends.

The genes are TRBV5-5 and TRBJ2-7, with 11 bases identical to TRBD1. CDR1 and CDR2 from the germline V gene are SGHKS and YYEKEE (reference sequence). With V trimmed by 4 bases and J by 3 bases, 6 bases remained unmatched. The CDR3 sequence is 15 residues long. The CDR3 spells CASSPGTGGIYEQYF. CDR3 coding DNA: TGTGCCAGCAGCCCGGGGACAGGGGGGATCTACGAGCAGTACTTC.

V gene TRBV28 combines with J gene TRBJ2-6; D possibly corresponds to TRBD2 (5 bases). The CDR3 consists of 18 residues. Per germline, CDR1 MDHEN and CDR2 SYDVKM. V lost 4 bases, J lost 4 bases, and 20 bases lay in between. The CDR3: CASSSPSAFGMGANVLTF. CDR3 sequence (DNA): TGTGCCAGCAGTTCTCCAAGCGCTTTCGGGATGGGGGCCAACGTCCTGACTTTC.

This chain uses TRBV28 with TRBJ2-7; TRBD1 matches at 8 bases. The CDR3 has 16 residues. Germline CDR1 and CDR2: MDHEN and SYDVKM. V dropped 5 bases and J dropped 4; count of bases not matched to a gene: 13. The CDR3 here is CASSGPRSGGKYEQYF. In DNA, the CDR3 is TGTGCCAGCAGTGGGCCGAGGTCAGGGGGCAAATACGAGCAGTACTTC.

This sequence joins TRBV7-2 and TRBJ1-4; no clear D. V was clipped by 0 bases and J by 7 bases, with 6 bases between them. The germline V gene has CDR1 SGHTA and CDR2 FQGNSA. This CDR3 is 13 amino acids long. The CDR3 sequence is CASSLAAGEKLFF. For the CDR3, the DNA is TGTGCCAGCAGCTTAGCAGCAGGTGAAAAACTGTTTTTT.

The V gene is TRBV5-6, the J gene TRBJ2-7; 9 bases fit TRBD2. The V gene end was trimmed by 6 bases and the J gene end by 4 bases; junction bases not matched to a gene: 5. The CDR3 runs 13 residues. The germline V gene has CDR1 SGHDT and CDR2 YYEEEE. The CDR3 sequence: CASMEGLAYEQYF. The CDR3 nucleotides are TGTGCCAGCATGGAGGGACTAGCTTACGAGCAGTACTTC.

The V and J genes are TRBV4-3 and TRBJ2-1, with D hard to call. Deletions cut 0 bases from V and 0 bases from J, with 6 bases between. This CDR3 is built from 15 residues. Germline CDR1 is LGHNA and CDR2 is YSLEER. CDR3 loop: CASSQDFSSYNEQFF. In nucleotides, the CDR3 is TGCGCCAGCAGCCAAGACTTTTCCTCCTACAATGAGCAGTTCTTC.

The genes are TRBV6-5 and TRBJ2-7, with 8 bases fitting TRBD1. CDR3 length: 13 residues. Germline V gene lookup returns CDR1 MNHEY and CDR2 SVGAGI. V was pared by 5 bases and J by 5 bases, with 5 bases of the junction left unmatched. In DNA form, the CDR3 reads TGTGCCAGCAGTCGGCAGGGGGCTGACGAGCAGTACTTC. Translated, it gives CASSRQGADEQYF.

This clone has only one observation. V is TRBV5-8 and J is TRBJ2-5, with 10 bases aligning to TRBD2. Trimming removed 0 bases from V and 3 bases from J; junction bases left unmatched: 8. Germline assignment: CDR1 SGHTS and CDR2 YDEGEE. The CDR3 has 17 amino acids. CDR3 nucleotide sequence: TGTGCCAGCAGCTTGGCCGGGGTAGCGGGGGGCAAAGAGACCCAGTACTTC. Its translation: CASSLAGVAGGKETQYF.

V is TRBV4-2 and J is TRBJ2-7; D remains unclear. The CDR3 runs to 12 residues. The V and J ends lost 4 bases and 3 bases respectively, with 7 bases between them. Germline CDR1 reads LGHNA; CDR2 reads YNFKEQ. CDR3 bases: TGTGCCAGCAGCCTCCGTTACTACGAGCAGTACTTC. It yields the protein CASSLRYYEQYF.

CDR3 DNA sequence: TGCGCCAGCAGCCAAGAGAAGAGTTCCTACGAGCAGTACTTC. Translation gives CASSQEKSSYEQYF. This chain links TRBV4-3 with TRBJ2-7, with D unclear. CDR3 length equals 14 residues. The V and J ends lost 0 bases and 1 base respectively, with 7 bases between them. CDR1 and CDR2 (germline): LGHNA, YSLEER.

J is TRBJ2-5 and V is TRBV11-2; TRBD2 agrees at 15 bases. The CDR3 is made up of 16 amino acids. The V and J ends lost 5 bases and 4 bases, in that order; junction bases with no gene match: 5. The germline V gene encodes CDR1 SGHAT and CDR2 FQNNGV. CDR3 sequence (DNA): TGTGCCAGCAGCACGGGACTAGCGGGAGGAGGAGAGACCCAGTACTTC. Its protein product is CASSTGLAGGGETQYF.

CDR3 amino acids: CASKYRTRVPGELFF. CDR3 coding DNA: TGTGCCAGTAAATACAGGACACGGGTCCCCGGGGAGCTGTTTTTT. The chain links TRBV19 to TRBJ2-2; possible D gene TRBD1, 5 bases. The V gene's germline CDR1 is LNHDA and CDR2 SQIVND (reference sequence). Trimming pared 7 bases from V and 6 bases from J, leaving 18 bases between. The CDR3 extends over 15 amino acids. The full variable domain, completed using reference TRBV19 and TRBJ2-2, is DGGITQSPKYLFRKEGQNVTLSCEQNLNHDAMYWYRQDPGQGLRLIYYSQIVNDFQKGDIAEGYSVSREKKESFPLTVTSAQKNPTAFYLCASKYRTRVPGELFFGEGSRLTVL.

The CDR3 coding sequence is TGTGCCAGCAGCTTATCCGGGACAGGGGGATATGGCTACACCTTC. The encoded protein is CASSLSGTGGYGYTF. V gene TRBV7-9 combines with J gene TRBJ1-2, with 11 nucleotides matching TRBD1. Germline CDR1 is SEHNR and CDR2 is FQNEAQ (reference sequence). CDR3 size: 15 residues. J was trimmed by 5 bases and V by 2 bases; bases with no gene match: 4.

This chain connects TRBV7-9 to TRBJ2-2; D uncertain. This CDR3 has 11 amino acids. The V and J ends lost 6 bases and 6 bases respectively, with 5 bases between them. CDR1 and CDR2 from the germline V gene are SEHNR and FQNEAQ (reference sequence). The CDR3 DNA reads TGTGCCAGCAGTAACTCCGGGGAGCTGTTTTTT. It translates to CASSNSGELFF.